The clone carrying this TCR beta chain was recorded at least ten times. This sample stems from a study of T cells in Graves' hyperthyroidism and ophthalmopathy. The study based diagnoses on clinical symptoms, serum thyroxine and TRAb, thyroid ultrasound and orbital computed tomography. The CDR3 loop spans 15 amino acids. Deletions cut 5 bases from V and 1 base from J, with 12 bases between. Per germline, CDR1 SGHTA and CDR2 FQGNSA. Researchers amplified the TCR beta CDR3 regions from RNA transcripts. The study used the HTBI primer set for a first-round RT-PCR of the TCR CDR3. TCRdb analysed the multiplex PCR reads with MiXCR anew, one entry per CDR3 protein. The repertoire holds 95,000 to 100,000 distinct CDR3 sequences, with about half as singletons.

The sequence was obtained from a woman aged 40 to 49 with Graves' hyperthyroidism. The chain is built from TRBV7-2 and TRBJ1-5, with D tentatively TRBD1 (5 bases). Sequencing was done on a sample of blood. CDR3 sequence (DNA): TGTGCCAGCAGCACGCATCAGGGCAGCAATCAGCCCCAGCATTTT. Translated: CASSTHQGSNQPQHF. Full variable domain (rest looked up from reference TRBV7-2 and TRBJ1-5): GAGVSQSPSNKVTEKGKDVELRCDPISGHTALYWYRQSLGQGLEFLIYFQGNSAPDKSGLPSDRFSAERTGGSVSTLTIQRTQQEDSAVYLCASSTHQGSNQPQHFGDGTRLSIL.